A single sample is the source of the 26 T cell receptor beta chains below, sequenced in a study of beta chain features in type 1 diabetes. TCRB transcripts that were expressed got sequenced, as all of the isolated RNA had been reverse transcribed. Data came from immunoSEQ multiplex PCR; TCRdb stores just in-frame clones and leaves some out. The sample yields about 330,000 clones, around 10% seen once. The sample comprised naive CD4+ T cells from blood. These receptors were obtained from a woman in her 30s in good health.

This clone has a handful of counts. The chain carries TRBV4-3 and TRBJ1-4; a weak D match, TRBD1 (5 bases). The germline V gene has CDR1 LGHNA and CDR2 YSLEER. The ends were cut back, 0 bases at V and 3 bases at J, with 20 bases in the middle. The CDR3 covers 19 residues. CDR3 in DNA: TGCGCCAGCAGCCAAGATCCTGCGATCTCGACAGCCGCTAATGAAAAACTGTTTTTT. It yields the protein CASSQDPAISTAANEKLFF.

In DNA form, the CDR3 reads TGTGCCAGCAGCTTACAAGGGACTACCAATGAGCAGTTCTTC. Protein sequence: CASSLQGTTNEQFF. The chain links TRBV7-3 to TRBJ2-1; 7 bases are shared with TRBD2. V shed 2 bases, J shed 6 bases, and the junction held 4 bases outside the gene matches. The germline V gene has CDR1 SGHTA and CDR2 FQGTGA. CDR3 length: 14 residues. The variable domain in full, with the rest retrieved from reference TRBV7-3 and TRBJ2-1, is GAGVSQTPSNKVTEKGKYVELRCDPISGHTALYWYRQSLGQGPEFLIYFQGTGAADDSGLPNDRFFAVRPEGSVSTLKIQRTERGDSAVYLCASSLQGTTNEQFFGPGTRLTVL.

In this sample, this clone turned up a few times. The V gene is TRBV29-1, the J gene TRBJ2-5; TRBD1 is a possible D gene (5 bases). The V and J ends lost 3 bases and 2 bases respectively, with 7 bases between them. Germline V gene lookup returns CDR1 SQVTM and CDR2 ANQGSEA. The CDR3 is 12 amino acids. The CDR3 loop is CSVEGQQETQYF. As DNA, the CDR3 is TGCAGCGTTGAGGGGCAGCAAGAGACCCAGTACTTC.

The chain recombines TRBV14 with TRBJ2-3; TRBD2 matches at 8 bases. From germline, CDR1 is SGHDN and CDR2 FVKESK. This CDR3 contains 14 residues. The V segment lost 6 bases and the J segment 4 bases; nucleotides outside the gene matches: 6. In DNA form, the CDR3 reads TGTGCCAGCAGACACAGCGGGAGTTCAGATACGCAGTATTTT. Translated: CASRHSGSSDTQYF.

The J gene is TRBJ1-5, the V gene TRBV28, with 7 bases lining up with TRBD1. V lost 6 bases and J lost 8; bases outside the gene matches: 7. There are 13 residues in the CDR3. CDR1 MDHEN and CDR2 SYDVKM come from the germline V gene. The CDR3 sequence is CASRTGTAEPQHF. The CDR3 DNA sequence: TGTGCCAGCAGAACTGGGACAGCGGAGCCCCAGCATTTT.

The gene calls are TRBV19 and TRBJ1-1, with 10 bases identical to TRBD1. Germline V gene data show CDR1 as LNHDA and CDR2 as SQIVND (reference sequence). The CDR3 runs to 15 residues. V gave up 6 bases and J gave up 3 bases; unmatched junction bases: 7. Here the CDR3 reads CASRTPGTGDTEAFF. CDR3 nucleotide sequence: TGTGCCAGTAGGACTCCGGGGACAGGGGACACTGAAGCTTTCTTT.

This clone was seen only a few times. This chain links TRBV18 with TRBJ1-5; D might be TRBD1 (5 bases). CDR3 length: 13 amino acids. Trimming removed 3 bases from V and 7 bases from J, with 10 bases in between. The germline V gene encodes CDR1 KGHSH and CDR2 LQKENI. CDR3 protein: CASSPGTGQPQHF. The CDR3 DNA reads TGTGCCAGCTCACCCGGGACTGGGCAGCCCCAGCATTTT.

There are a few counts of this clone. The chain couples TRBV6-5 to TRBJ2-1, with TRBD2 matching 8 bases. CDR1 is MNHEY and CDR2 is SVGAGI in the germline V gene. CDR3 length: 14 residues. J gave up 3 bases and V 6 bases, and 4 bases lay outside the gene matches. In nucleotides, the CDR3 is TGTGCCAGCAGAAGACTAGCGCTCTACAATGAGCAGTTCTTC. Its translation: CASRRLALYNEQFF.

This clone was picked up a small number of times. The genes are TRBV14 and TRBJ2-1; D is possibly TRBD2 (5 bases). The CDR3 is 15 residues long. Germline CDR1 is SGHDN and CDR2 is FVKESK. Deletions cut 4 bases from V and 4 bases from J, with 14 bases between. CDR3 sequence: CASSLYSGSYNEQFF. CDR3 nucleotide sequence: TGTGCCAGCAGCCTGTATTCGGGGTCGTACAATGAGCAGTTCTTC.

Comment on this clone: The junction and the germline gene differ at one end; a read error may be behind it. V and J are TRBV18 and TRBJ1-1; D remains ambiguous. There are 12 residues in the CDR3. Germline-derived CDR1 and CDR2 are KGHSH and LQKENI. The CDR3 DNA sequence: TGTGCCAGCTCCCCCTCCAACAGTGAAGCTTTCTTT. Its protein product is CASSPSNSEAFF.

This rearrangement joins TRBV29-1 to TRBJ2-7; 10 nucleotides align to TRBD2. The CDR3 is 14 residues long. V gave up 2 bases and J gave up 5 bases; unmatched junction bases: 6. Germline values: CDR1 SQVTM, CDR2 ANQGSEA. The CDR3 DNA sequence: TGCAGCGTTGAAAGTGGCCTAGCGGGAGACGAGCAGTACTTC. It is translated as CSVESGLAGDEQYF.

The chain links TRBV2 to TRBJ2-1; the D gene is possibly TRBD1 (5 bases). V dropped 4 bases and J dropped 7 bases, with 11 bases sitting between them. CDR1 is SNHLY and CDR2 is FYNNEI in the germline V gene. CDR3 length: 13 amino acids. The CDR3 DNA reads as TGTGCCAGCAGTGCCCCTCAGGGTAATGAGCAGTTCTTC. Translating gives CASSAPQGNEQFF.

The genes are TRBV11-2 and TRBJ1-2, with TRBD1 as a possible D gene (6 bases). Germline values: CDR1 SGHAT, CDR2 FQNNGV. Trimming pared 2 bases from V and 6 bases from J, leaving 13 bases between. The CDR3 is 14 amino acids. The DNA of the CDR3 is TGTGCCAGCAGCTTACCTGGCAGGGGCCATGGCTACACCTTC. This gives the protein CASSLPGRGHGYTF. Full variable domain (remainder filled in from reference TRBV11-2 and TRBJ1-2): EAGVAQSPRYKIIEKRQSVAFWCNPISGHATLYWYQQILGQGPKLLIQFQNNGVVDDSQLPKDRFSAERLKGVDSTLKIQPAKLEDSAVYLCASSLPGRGHGYTFGSGTRLTVV.

In this sample, this clone turned up a few times. This chain joins TRBV30 and TRBJ2-7; no reliable D call. Germline V CDR1 and CDR2: GTSNPN, SVGIG (reference sequence). With 0 bases removed from V and 0 bases from J, the gap between germline ends came to 6 bases. The CDR3 has 13 amino acids. The CDR3 region is CAWSVYSSYEQYF. The DNA for the CDR3 is TGTGCCTGGAGTGTTTACAGCTCCTACGAGCAGTACTTC.

This clone was recorded a few times. The rearrangement uses TRBV27 and TRBJ2-7; perhaps TRBD2 as D (7 bases). The CDR3 length is 15 residues. With 6 bases removed from V and 0 bases from J, the gap between germline ends came to 15 bases. From germline, CDR1 is MNHEY and CDR2 SMNVEV (reference sequence). The CDR3 nucleotides are TGTGCCAGCAGCCGGGGGGCGCGGGGCTCCTACGAGCAGTACTTC. Encoded protein: CASSRGARGSYEQYF.

The table lists this clone with a few counts. V gene TRBV7-9 combines with J gene TRBJ2-7, with D unclear. Trimming removed 5 bases at V and 5 bases at J, with 13 bases between. Germline V gene lookup returns CDR1 SEHNR and CDR2 FQNEAQ (reference sequence). This CDR3 region has 13 residues. The CDR3 sequence: CASSRSGANEQYF. Here the CDR3 DNA reads TGTGCCAGCAGCCGATCAGGCGCCAACGAGCAGTACTTC.

This clone has only a few counts. No conserved phenylalanine or tryptophan is present at the end of the CDR3, so a read error is the likely explanation. It is unclear where the CDR3 begins or ends on the DNA, so no DNA is shown, and the CDR3 is as TCRdb lists it. This sequence joins TRBV21-1 and TRBJ2-7; whether TRBD1, the table's D call, matches the DNA was not checked. TRBV21-1 counts as a pseudogene. The CDR3 totals 10 residues, both ends included. This CDR3 reads CASCSTQYRG.

This clone was found a few times. V and J are TRBV7-9 and TRBJ2-3; 8 nucleotides match TRBD2. Germline assignment: CDR1 SEHNR and CDR2 FQNEAQ (reference sequence). V shed 5 bases, J shed 0 bases, and the junction held 7 bases outside the gene matches. The CDR3 covers 16 residues. The CDR3 spells CASSTKAGESTDTQYF. The CDR3 nucleotides read TGTGCCAGCAGCACCAAAGCGGGAGAAAGCACAGATACGCAGTATTTT.

This clone was observed a few times. J is TRBJ2-1 and V is TRBV9; 10 nucleotides match TRBD2. The CDR3 contains 16 residues. Germline CDR1 is SGDLS and CDR2 is YYNGEE. Unmatched junction bases numbered 1, after V lost 0 bases and J lost 1 base. In nucleotides, the CDR3 is TGTGCCAGCAGCGTAGATAGCGGGAGGTCCTACAATGAGCAGTTCTTC. Translation: CASSVDSGRSYNEQFF. Variable domain in full (rest from reference TRBV9 and TRBJ2-1): DSGVTQTPKHLITATGQRVTLRCSPRSGDLSVYWYQQSLDQGLQFLIQYYNGEERAKGNILERFSAQQFPDLHSELNLSSLELGDSALYFCASSVDSGRSYNEQFFGPGTRLTVL.

This clone has only a few counts. The rearrangement joins TRBV11-2 to TRBJ2-7; the D is unclear. CDR3 length equals 10 residues. Germline-derived CDR1 and CDR2 are SGHAT and FQNNGV. V shed 4 bases and J shed 7 bases, with 5 bases lying between them. CDR3 loop: CASSSPEQYF. The CDR3 DNA sequence: TGTGCCAGCAGCTCCCCGGAGCAGTACTTC.

The J gene is TRBJ2-7, the V gene TRBV14; 12 nucleotides line up with TRBD2. Germline V CDR1 and CDR2: SGHDN, FVKESK. V lost 4 bases and J lost 6; bases outside the gene matches: 4. The CDR3 runs 14 residues. The DNA of the CDR3 is TGTGCCAGCAGCCCTAGCGGGAGGGCCCCCGAGCAGTACTTC. It specifies CASSPSGRAPEQYF.

The chain is built from TRBV19 and TRBJ2-3; TRBD2 matches 13 bases. From germline, CDR1 is LNHDA and CDR2 SQIVND (reference sequence). This CDR3 is built from 15 residues. Trimming took 5 bases from V and 6 from J; bases not matched to a gene: 5. CDR3 loop: CASSQGLAGVDTQYF. CDR3 nucleotides: TGTGCCAGTAGTCAAGGACTAGCGGGAGTGGATACGCAGTATTTT.

V is TRBV10-3 and J is TRBJ2-1; 10 nucleotides line up with TRBD2. The CDR3 is 12 residues long. The V gene end was trimmed by 10 bases and the J gene end by 10 bases; junction bases not matched to a gene: 7. CDR1 and CDR2 from the germline V gene are ENHRY and SYGVKD. The CDR3 sequence: CATASGSEEQFF. The CDR3 region has the DNA TGTGCCACCGCTAGCGGGAGTGAGGAGCAGTTCTTC.

This clone was seen only a few times. The chain employs TRBV9 and TRBJ2-5; D ambiguous. The germline V and J ends were trimmed by 0 bases and 5 bases, with 8 bases remaining between them. This CDR3 is 13 amino acids long. Germline-derived CDR1 and CDR2 are SGDLS and YYNGEE. CDR3 amino acids: CASSVGSWETQYF. In DNA, the CDR3 is TGTGCCAGCAGCGTAGGGAGCTGGGAGACCCAGTACTTC.

CDR3: CASSSLAVQYEQYF. The CDR3, as DNA: TGTGCCAGCAGTTCTCTAGCGGTACAATACGAGCAGTACTTC. This rearrangement joins TRBV6-5 to TRBJ2-7, with TRBD2 matching 7 bases. This CDR3 is 14 amino acids long. With V trimmed by 4 bases and J by 4 bases, 7 bases remained unmatched. The germline V gene encodes CDR1 MNHEY and CDR2 SVGAGI.

This clone was picked up one time. The genes are TRBV28 and TRBJ2-5; 7 nucleotides line up with TRBD2. This CDR3 has 18 residues. From germline, CDR1 is MDHEN and CDR2 SYDVKM. The J segment lost 3 bases and the V segment lost 1 base, leaving 14 bases of the junction unmatched. The CDR3 DNA sequence: TGTGCCAGCAGTTTATTCGGATTTTCTCCGGGAGGAGAAGAGACCCAGTACTTC. Translation gives CASSLFGFSPGGEETQYF.